This record covers a single TCR beta chain. Its antigen target is currently unknown. No base quality information exists; no much larger clone differs at one position. This record comes from a study of CD8 T cells in ankylosing spondylitis (dated by TCRdb to about 2017). For the study in its entirety: The study set out to find disease-linked TCR variants by profiling T cell receptor beta repertoires in ankylosing spondylitis patients and healthy donors. The whole study cohort included 85 to 120 healthy donors and over 20 ankylosing spondylitis patients. Peripheral blood was sampled, and synovial fluid was additionally collected from ankylosing spondylitis patients.

Inclusive of the bounding cysteine and phenylalanine, the CDR3 is 15 residues long. The CDR3 DNA has 45 bases and is translated from base 1. The germline V gene yields MNHNS for CDR1 and SASEGT for CDR2. Trimming accounts for 4 bases at V and 3 bases at J, while the number of junction bases matched to no gene is 5. Sequencing was performed on an Illumina HiSeq 2500. Quantitative 5'-RACE with molecular barcodes was used to prepare TCR beta libraries. Per the authors' processing: A new computational method based on a probabilistic model of VDJ rearrangement was used to identify disease-linked TCR variants. In-frame beta chains were kept once TCRdb had trimmed the public reads at Q25 with fastp and called clones with MiXCR. Every CDR3 protein is listed once, alongside the most common genes and DNA of its rows. The V and J calls, along with clone size, are taken from TCRdb and not from the paper's own processing. The sample yields approximately 400,000 distinct CDR3 sequences; 25% to 30% were counted once. The leading ten clones occupy roughly 0.8% of the sample.

What the research found in general, with its limitations: Some TCR beta motif variants had previously been reported in synovial fluid and blood of reactive arthritis patients, which suggested common disease-initiation mechanisms. Blood from ankylosing spondylitis patients appeared to be characterized by a TCR beta motif composed of eight highly homologous amino acid variants. The disease-linked clones had a CD8+ phenotype and were found at relatively low frequencies in peripheral blood. The disease-linked clones were reported as significantly enriched in matched synovial fluid samples from ankylosing spondylitis patients.

The V and J segments used are TRBV6-1 and TRBJ1-2, with TRBD1 matching 10 junction bases. The source of this sequence is a male donor with ankylosing spondylitis. The sequencing sample was made of blood, either unsorted or a sorted T cell fraction (not recorded which). The CDR3 reads as follows: CASSARQGAYYGYTF. The bases are TGTGCCAGCAGTGCCCGACAGGGGGCTTACTATGGCTACACCTTC.